Described below is a single T cell receptor (beta chain) sequence and its context. The data derive from a study of T and B cells in COVID-19 patients. Study-wide background: COVID-19 patients gave peripheral blood either during active infection or after recovery.

From blood, about 220-500 ng of genomic DNA served as TRB template. This CDR3 contains 12 residues. Trimming took off 2 bases at V and 4 bases at J, with 5 bases between the two ends. Germline lookup yields CDR1 MDHEN and CDR2 SYDVKM. TRB rearrangements were amplified by multiplex PCR with BIOMED2 TRB-A/B primers. One entry per CDR3 protein results from TCRdb running MiXCR on the multiplex PCR reads. The sample yields some 8,400 distinct CDR3 sequences, about a quarter seen once. The specimen sequenced was blood. The source is a human donor who had recovered from COVID-19. The chain recombines TRBV28 with TRBJ1-2; D ambiguous. Here the CDR3 DNA reads TGTGCCAGCAGTTTAGGCCCCTATGGCTACACCTTC. Translated, it gives CASSLGPYGYTF.